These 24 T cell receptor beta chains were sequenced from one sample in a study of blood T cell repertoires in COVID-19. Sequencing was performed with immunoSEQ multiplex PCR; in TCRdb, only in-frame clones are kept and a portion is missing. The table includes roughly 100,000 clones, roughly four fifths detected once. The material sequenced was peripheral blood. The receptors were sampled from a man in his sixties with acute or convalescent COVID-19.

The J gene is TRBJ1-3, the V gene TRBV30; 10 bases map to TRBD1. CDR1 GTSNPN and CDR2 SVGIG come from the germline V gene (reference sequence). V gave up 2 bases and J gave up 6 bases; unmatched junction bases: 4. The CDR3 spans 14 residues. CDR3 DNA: TGTGCCTGGAGTTGGGACAGGGGATCAAACACCATATATTTT. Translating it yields CAWSWDRGSNTIYF.

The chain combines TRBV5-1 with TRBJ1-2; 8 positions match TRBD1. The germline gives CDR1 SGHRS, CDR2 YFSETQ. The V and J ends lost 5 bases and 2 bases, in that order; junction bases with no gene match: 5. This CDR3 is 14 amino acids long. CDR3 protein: CASRPTGANYGYTF. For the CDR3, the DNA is TGCGCCAGCAGGCCGACAGGGGCAAACTATGGCTACACCTTC.

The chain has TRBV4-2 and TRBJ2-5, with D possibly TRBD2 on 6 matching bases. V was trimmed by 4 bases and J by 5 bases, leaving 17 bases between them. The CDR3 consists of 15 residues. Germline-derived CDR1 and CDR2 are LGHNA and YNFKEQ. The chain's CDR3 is CASSPEGRGGETQYF. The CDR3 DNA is TGTGCCAGCAGCCCCGAGGGGCGGGGTGGGGAGACCCAGTACTTC.

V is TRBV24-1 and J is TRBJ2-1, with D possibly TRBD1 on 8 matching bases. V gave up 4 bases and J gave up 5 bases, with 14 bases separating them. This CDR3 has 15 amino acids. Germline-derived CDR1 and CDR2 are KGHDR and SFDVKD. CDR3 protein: CATSERTGRDNEQFF. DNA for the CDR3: TGTGCCACCAGTGAACGGACAGGGAGGGACAATGAGCAGTTCTTC.

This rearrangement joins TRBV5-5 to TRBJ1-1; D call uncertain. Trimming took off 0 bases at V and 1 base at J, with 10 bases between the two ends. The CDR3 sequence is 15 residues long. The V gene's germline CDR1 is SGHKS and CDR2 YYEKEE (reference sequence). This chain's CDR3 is CASSLVPYRNTEAFF. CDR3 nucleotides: TGTGCCAGCAGCTTGGTCCCCTATCGGAACACTGAAGCTTTCTTT.

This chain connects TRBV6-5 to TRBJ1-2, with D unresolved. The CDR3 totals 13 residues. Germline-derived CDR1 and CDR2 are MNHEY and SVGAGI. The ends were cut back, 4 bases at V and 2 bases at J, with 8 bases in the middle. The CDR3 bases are TGTGCCAGCAGTTTGGGCCACAACTATGGCTACACCTTC. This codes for CASSLGHNYGYTF.

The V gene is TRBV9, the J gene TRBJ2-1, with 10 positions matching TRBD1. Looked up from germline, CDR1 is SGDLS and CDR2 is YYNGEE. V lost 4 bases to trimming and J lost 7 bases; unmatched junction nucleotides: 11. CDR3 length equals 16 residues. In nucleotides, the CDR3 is TGTGCCAGCAGCTTGATGACAGGGGGCGCGAGGAATGAGCAGTTCTTC. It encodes CASSLMTGGARNEQFF.

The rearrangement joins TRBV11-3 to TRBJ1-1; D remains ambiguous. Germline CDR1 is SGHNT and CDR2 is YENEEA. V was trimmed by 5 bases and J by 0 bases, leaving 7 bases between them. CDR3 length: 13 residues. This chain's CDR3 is CASSINMNTEAFF. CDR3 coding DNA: TGTGCCAGCAGCATAAATATGAACACTGAAGCTTTCTTT.

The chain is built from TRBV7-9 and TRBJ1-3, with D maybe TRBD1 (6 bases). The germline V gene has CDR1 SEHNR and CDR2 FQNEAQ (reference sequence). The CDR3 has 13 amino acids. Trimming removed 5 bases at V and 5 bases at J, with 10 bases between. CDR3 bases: TGTGCCAGCAGCCCCTGGGACAGAAACACCATATATTTT. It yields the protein CASSPWDRNTIYF.

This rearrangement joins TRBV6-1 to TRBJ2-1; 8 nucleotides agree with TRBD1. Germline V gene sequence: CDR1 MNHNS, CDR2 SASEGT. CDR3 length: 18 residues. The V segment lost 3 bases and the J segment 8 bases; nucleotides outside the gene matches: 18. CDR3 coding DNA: TGTGCCAGCAGTGATAACTTAATAGACAGGGGCCCAGGGGATGAGCAGTTCTTC. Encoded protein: CASSDNLIDRGPGDEQFF.

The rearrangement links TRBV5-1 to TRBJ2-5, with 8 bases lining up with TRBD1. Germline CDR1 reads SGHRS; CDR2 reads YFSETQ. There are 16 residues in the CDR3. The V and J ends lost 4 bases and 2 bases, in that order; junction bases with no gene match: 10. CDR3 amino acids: CASSQNAGQGQETQYF. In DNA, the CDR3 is TGCGCCAGCAGCCAAAATGCCGGACAGGGACAAGAGACCCAGTACTTC.

The CDR3 reads CSAVGLAGNEQYV. As DNA, the CDR3 is TGCAGCGCTGTGGGACTAGCAGGAAACGAGCAGTACGTC. The chain uses TRBV29-1 and TRBJ2-7; 9 nucleotides align to TRBD2. The germline V gene encodes CDR1 SQVTM and CDR2 ANQGSEA. Losses at the gene ends were 7 bases for V and 5 bases for J; bases not matched to a gene: 9. The CDR3 is made up of 13 amino acids.

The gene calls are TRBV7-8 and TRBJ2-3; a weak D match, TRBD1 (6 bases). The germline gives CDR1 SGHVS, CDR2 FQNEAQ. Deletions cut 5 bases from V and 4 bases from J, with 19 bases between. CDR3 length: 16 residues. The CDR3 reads CASSVTTGLRPDTQYF. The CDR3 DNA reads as TGTGCCAGCAGCGTGACGACAGGCTTAAGGCCAGATACGCAGTATTTT.

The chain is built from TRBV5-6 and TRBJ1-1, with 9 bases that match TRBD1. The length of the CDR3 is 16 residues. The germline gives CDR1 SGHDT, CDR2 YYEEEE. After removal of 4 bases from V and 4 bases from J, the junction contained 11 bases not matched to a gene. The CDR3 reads CASSRLTGGIGTEAFF. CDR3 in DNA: TGTGCCAGCAGCCGGCTGACAGGGGGAATTGGCACTGAAGCTTTCTTT.

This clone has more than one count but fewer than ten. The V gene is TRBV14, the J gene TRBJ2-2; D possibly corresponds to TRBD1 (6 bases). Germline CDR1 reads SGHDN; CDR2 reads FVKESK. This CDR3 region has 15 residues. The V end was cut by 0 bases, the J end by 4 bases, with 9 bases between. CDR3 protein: CASSQEQGVTGELFF. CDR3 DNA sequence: TGTGCCAGCAGCCAAGAACAGGGAGTCACCGGGGAGCTGTTTTTT.

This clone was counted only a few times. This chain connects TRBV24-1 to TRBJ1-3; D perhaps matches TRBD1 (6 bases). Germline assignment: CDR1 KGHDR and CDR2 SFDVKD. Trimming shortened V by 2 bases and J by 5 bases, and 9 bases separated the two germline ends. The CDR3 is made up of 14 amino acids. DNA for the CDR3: TGTGCCACCAGTGATTCCGGACAGAGAAACACCATATATTTT. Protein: CATSDSGQRNTIYF.

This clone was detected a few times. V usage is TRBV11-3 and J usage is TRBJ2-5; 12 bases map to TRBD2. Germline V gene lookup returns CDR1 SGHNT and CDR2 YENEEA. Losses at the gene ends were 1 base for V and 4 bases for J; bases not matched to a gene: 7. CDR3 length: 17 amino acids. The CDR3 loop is CASSLGLAGGPGETQYF. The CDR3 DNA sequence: TGTGCCAGCAGCTTAGGCCTAGCGGGAGGGCCGGGAGAGACCCAGTACTTC. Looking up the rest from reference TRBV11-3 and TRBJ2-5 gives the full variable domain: EAGVVQSPRYKIIEKKQPVAFWCNPISGHNTLYWYLQNLGQGPELLIRYENEEAVDDSQLPKDRFSAERLKGVDSTLKIQPAELGDSAVYLCASSLGLAGGPGETQYFGPGTRLLVL.

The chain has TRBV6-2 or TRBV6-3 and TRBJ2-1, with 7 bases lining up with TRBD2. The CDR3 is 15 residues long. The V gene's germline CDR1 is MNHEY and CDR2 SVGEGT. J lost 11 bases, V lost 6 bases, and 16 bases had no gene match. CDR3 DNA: TGTGCCAGCAGGTACAGGACTAGTATCCAAACCCAGCAGTTCTTC. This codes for CASRYRTSIQTQQFF.

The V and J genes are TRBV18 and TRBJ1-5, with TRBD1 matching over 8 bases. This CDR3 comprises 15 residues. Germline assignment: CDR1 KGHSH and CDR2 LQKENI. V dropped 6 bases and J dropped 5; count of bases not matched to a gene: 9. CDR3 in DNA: TGTGCCAGCTCGCCGGGACAGGAGGAGCATCAGCCCCAGCATTTT. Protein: CASSPGQEEHQPQHF.

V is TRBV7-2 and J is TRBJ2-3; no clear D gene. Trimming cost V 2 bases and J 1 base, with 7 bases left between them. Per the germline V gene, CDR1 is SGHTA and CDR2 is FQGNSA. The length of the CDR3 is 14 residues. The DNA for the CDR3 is TGTGCCAGCAGCTTACAGGCTGGCACAGATACGCAGTATTTT. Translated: CASSLQAGTDTQYF.

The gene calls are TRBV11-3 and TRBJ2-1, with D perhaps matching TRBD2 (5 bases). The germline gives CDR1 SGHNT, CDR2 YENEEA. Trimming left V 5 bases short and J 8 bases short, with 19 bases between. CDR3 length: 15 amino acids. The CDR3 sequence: CASSPRRASNDEQFF. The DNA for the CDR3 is TGTGCCAGCAGCCCCCGTCGGGCTAGCAACGATGAGCAGTTCTTC. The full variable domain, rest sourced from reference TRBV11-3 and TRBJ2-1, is EAGVVQSPRYKIIEKKQPVAFWCNPISGHNTLYWYLQNLGQGPELLIRYENEEAVDDSQLPKDRFSAERLKGVDSTLKIQPAELGDSAVYLCASSPRRASNDEQFFGPGTRLTVL.

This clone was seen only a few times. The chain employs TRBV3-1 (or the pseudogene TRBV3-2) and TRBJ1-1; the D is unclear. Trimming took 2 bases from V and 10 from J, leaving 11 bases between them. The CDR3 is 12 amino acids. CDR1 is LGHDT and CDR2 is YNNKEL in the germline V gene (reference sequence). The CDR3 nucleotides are TGTGCCAGCAGCCAAAGCCGAACGGGAGCTTTCTTT. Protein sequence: CASSQSRTGAFF.

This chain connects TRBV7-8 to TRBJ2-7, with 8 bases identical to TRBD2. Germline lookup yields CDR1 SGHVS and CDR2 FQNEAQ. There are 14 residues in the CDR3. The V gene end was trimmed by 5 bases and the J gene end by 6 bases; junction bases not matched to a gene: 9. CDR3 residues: CASSHGGDVREQYV. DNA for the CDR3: TGTGCCAGCAGCCACGGGGGGGATGTACGCGAGCAGTACGTC.

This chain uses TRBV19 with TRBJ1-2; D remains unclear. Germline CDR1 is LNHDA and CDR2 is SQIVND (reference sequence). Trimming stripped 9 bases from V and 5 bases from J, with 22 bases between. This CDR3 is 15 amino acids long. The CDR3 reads CASREPFRGAYGYTF. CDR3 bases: TGTGCCAGCAGAGAGCCCTTTCGGGGAGCATATGGCTACACCTTC.